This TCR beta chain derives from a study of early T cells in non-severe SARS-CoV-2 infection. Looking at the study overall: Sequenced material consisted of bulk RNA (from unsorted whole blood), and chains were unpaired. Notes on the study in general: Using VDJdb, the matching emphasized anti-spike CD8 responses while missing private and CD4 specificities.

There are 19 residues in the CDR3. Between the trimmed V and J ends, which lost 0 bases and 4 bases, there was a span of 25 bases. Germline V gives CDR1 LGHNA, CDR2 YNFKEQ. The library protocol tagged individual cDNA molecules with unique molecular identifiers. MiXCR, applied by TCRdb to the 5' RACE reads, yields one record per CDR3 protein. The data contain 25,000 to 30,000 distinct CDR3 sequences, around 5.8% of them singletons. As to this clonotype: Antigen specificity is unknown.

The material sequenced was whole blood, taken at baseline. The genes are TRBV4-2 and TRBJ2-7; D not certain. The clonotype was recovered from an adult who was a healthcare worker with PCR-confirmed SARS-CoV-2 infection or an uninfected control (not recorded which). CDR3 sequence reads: CASSQDHSPAAPNIYEQYF. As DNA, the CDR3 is TGTGCCAGCAGCCAAGATCATTCCCCGGCAGCTCCAAACATTTACGAGCAGTACTTC.